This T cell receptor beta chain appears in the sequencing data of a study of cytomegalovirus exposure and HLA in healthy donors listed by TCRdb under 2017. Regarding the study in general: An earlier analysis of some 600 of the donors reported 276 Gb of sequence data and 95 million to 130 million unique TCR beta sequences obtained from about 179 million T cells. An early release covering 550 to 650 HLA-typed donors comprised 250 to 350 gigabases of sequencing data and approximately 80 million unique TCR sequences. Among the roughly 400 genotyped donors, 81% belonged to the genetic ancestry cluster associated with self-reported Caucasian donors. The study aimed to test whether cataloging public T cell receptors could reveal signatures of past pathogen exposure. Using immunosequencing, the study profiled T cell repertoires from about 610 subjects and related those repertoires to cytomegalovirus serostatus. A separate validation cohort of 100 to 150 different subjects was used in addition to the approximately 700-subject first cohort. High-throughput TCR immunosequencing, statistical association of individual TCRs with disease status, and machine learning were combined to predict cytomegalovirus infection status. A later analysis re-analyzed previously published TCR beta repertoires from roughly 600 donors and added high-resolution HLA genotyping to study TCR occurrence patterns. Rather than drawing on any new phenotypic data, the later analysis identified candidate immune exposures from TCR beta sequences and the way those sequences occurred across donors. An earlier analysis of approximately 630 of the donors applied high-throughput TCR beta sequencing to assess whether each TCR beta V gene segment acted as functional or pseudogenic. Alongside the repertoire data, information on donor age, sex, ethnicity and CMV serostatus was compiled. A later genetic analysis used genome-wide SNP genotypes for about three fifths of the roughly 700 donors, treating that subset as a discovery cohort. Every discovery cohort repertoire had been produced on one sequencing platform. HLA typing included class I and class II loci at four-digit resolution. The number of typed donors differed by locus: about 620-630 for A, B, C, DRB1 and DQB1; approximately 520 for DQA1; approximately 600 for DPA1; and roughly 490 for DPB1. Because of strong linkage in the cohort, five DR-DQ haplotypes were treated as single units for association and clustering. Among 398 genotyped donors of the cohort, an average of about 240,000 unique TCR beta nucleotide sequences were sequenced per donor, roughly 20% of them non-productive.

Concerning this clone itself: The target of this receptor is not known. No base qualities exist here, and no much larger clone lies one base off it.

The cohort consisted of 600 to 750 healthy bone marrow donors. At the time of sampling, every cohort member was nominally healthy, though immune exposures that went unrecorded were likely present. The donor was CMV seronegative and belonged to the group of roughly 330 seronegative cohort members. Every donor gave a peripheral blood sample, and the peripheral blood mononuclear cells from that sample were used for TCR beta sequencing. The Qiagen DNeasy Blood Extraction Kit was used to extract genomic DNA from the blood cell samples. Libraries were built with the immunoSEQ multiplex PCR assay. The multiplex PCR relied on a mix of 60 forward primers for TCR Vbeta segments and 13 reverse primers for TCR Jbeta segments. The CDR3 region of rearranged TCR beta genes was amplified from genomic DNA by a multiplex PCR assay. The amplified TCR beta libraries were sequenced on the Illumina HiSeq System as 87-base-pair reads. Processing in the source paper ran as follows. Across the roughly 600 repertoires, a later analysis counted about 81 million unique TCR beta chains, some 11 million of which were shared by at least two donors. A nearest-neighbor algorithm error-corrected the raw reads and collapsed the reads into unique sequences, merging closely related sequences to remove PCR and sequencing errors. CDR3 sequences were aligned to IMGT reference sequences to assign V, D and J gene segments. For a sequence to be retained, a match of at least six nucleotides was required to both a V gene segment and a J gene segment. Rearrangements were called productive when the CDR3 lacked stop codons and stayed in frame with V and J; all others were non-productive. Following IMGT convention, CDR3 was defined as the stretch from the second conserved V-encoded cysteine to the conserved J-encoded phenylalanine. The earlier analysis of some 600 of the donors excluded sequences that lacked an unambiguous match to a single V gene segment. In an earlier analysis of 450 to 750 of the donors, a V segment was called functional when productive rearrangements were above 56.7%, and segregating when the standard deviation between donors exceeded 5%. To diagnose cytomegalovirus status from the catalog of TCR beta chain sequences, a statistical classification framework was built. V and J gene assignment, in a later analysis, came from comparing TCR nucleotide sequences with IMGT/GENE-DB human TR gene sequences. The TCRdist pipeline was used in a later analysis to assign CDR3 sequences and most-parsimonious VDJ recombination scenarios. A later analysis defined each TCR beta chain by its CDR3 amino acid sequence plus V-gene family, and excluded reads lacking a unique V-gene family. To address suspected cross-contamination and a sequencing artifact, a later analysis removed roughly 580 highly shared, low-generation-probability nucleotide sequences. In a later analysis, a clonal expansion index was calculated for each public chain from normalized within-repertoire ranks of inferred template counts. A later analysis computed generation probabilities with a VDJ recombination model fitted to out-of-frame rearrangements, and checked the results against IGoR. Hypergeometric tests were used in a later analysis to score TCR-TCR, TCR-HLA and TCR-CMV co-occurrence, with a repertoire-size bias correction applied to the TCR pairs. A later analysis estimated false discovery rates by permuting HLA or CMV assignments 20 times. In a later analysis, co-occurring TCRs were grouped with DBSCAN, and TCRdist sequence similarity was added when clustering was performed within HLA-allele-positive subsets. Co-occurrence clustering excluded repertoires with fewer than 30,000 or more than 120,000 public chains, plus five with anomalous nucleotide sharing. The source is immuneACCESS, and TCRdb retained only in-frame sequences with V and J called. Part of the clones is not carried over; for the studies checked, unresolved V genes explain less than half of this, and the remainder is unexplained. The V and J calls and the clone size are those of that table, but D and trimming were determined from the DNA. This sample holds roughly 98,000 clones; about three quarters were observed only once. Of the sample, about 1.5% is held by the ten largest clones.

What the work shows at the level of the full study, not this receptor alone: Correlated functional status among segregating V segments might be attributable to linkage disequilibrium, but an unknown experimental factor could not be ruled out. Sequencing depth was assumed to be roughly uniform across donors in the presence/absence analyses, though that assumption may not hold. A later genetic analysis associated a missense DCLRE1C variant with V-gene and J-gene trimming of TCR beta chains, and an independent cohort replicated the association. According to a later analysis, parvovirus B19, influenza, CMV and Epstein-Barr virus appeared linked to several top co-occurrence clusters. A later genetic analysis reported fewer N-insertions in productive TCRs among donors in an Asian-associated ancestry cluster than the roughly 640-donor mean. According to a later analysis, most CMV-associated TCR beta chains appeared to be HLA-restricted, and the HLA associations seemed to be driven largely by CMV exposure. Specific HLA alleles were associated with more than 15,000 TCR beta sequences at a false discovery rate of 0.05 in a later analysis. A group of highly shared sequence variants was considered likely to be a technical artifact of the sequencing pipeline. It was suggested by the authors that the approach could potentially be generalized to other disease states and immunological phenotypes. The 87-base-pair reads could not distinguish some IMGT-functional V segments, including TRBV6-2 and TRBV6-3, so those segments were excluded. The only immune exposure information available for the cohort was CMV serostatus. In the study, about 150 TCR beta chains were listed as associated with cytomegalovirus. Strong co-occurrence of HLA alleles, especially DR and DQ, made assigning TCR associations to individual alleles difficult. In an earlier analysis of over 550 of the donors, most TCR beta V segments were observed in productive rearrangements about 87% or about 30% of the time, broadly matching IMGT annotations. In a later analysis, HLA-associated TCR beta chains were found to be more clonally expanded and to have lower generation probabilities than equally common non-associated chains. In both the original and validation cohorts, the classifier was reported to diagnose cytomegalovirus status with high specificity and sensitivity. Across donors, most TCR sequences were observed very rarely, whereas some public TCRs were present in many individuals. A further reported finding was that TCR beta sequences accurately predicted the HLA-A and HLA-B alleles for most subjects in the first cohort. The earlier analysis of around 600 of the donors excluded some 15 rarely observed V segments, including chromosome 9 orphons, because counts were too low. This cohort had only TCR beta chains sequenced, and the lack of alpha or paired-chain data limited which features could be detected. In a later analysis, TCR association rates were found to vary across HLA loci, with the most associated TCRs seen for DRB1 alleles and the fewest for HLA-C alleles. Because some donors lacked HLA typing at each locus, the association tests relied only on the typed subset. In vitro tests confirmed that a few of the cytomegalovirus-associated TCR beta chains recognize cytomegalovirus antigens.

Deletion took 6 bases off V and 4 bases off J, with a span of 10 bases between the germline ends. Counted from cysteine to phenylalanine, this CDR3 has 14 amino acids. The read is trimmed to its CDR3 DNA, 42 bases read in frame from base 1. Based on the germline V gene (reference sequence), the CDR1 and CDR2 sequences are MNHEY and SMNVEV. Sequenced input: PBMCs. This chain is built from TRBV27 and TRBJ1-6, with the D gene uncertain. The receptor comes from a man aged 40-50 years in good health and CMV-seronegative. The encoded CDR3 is CASSPVVYNSPLHF. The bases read TGTGCCAGCAGCCCCGTTGTATATAATTCACCCCTCCACTTT.